A selection of T cell receptor beta chains follows, all from one sample in a study of blood T cell repertoires in COVID-19. Measured with immunoSEQ multiplex PCR; TCRdb has only the in-frame clones, and not every one. The table records some 200,000 clones, 65% to 85% of them present only once. The sample taken for sequencing was peripheral blood. The receptor set was obtained from a human donor with acute or convalescent COVID-19. The donor label of this sample is uncertain. CDR3s include the opening cysteine and the closing phenylalanine or tryptophan. The D gene is left open where the match is weak. Only some rows state a clone size, as once, few, many or a class for expanded clones.

J gene,V gene,clone size,D gene,CDR3 DNA,CDR3 protein
TRBJ1-1,TRBV3-1/TRBV3-2,few,TRBD1,TGTGCCAGCAGCCAAGGCGGACAGGGTAACACTGAAGCTTTCTTT,CASSQGGQGNTEAFF
TRBJ2-5,TRBV3-1/TRBV3-2,.,TRBD2,TGTGCCAGCAGCCAAGTGGGGGGGGAGTGGGAGACCCAGTACTTC,CASSQVGGEWETQYF
TRBJ2-1,TRBV29-1,once,TRBD2,TGCAGCGTCACCGGGACTAGCGGGAGCGGGGTTAGAAATGAGCAGTTCTTC,CSVTGTSGSGVRNEQFF
TRBJ2-5,TRBV7-3,.,TRBD1,TGTGCCAGCAGCAACAGGGGGAAGATAGAGACCCAGTACTTC,CASSNRGKIETQYF
TRBJ2-3,TRBV2,.,TRBD2,TGTGCCAGCAGCCGAGGGACTAGCGGGAGGGGGGGCGATACGCAGTATTTT,CASSRGTSGRGGDTQYF
TRBJ2-5,TRBV5-6,.,.,TGTGCCAGCAGCAGGGACTCGGAGACCCAGTACTTC,CASSRDSETQYF
TRBJ1-6,TRBV7-9,.,.,TGTGCCAGCAGCTCGGCGGGAGGTCTTAATTCACCCCTCCACTTT,CASSSAGGLNSPLHF
TRBJ1-5,TRBV6-6,once,TRBD1,TGTGCCAGCAGTCCCCGGCCGGGACAGGAAAACTCTAGCAATCAGCCCCAGCATTTT,CASSPRPGQENSSNQPQHF
TRBJ1-4,TRBV19,once,.,TGTGCCAGTAGTATCGGGAGCAGCTCTAATGAAAAACTGTTTTTT,CASSIGSSSNEKLFF
TRBJ2-5,TRBV5-1,.,.,TGCGCCAGCAGCCGGGGGGGACAGTTTCGAGAGACCCAGTACTTC,CASSRGGQFRETQYF
TRBJ2-2,TRBV18,.,.,TGTGCCAGCTCACCCCGGGACTCCCATGAGACCGGGGAGCTGTTTTTT,CASSPRDSHETGELFF
TRBJ1-2,TRBV7-2,.,.,TGTGCCAGCAGCTTAAGTGGGGCTTCTAACTATGGCTACACCTTC,CASSLSGASNYGYTF
TRBJ2-2,TRBV5-1,.,.,TGCGCCAGCAGCTTGGAATCGGGACAGAACACCGGGGAGCTGTTTTTT,CASSLESGQNTGELFF
TRBJ2-7,TRBV5-1,.,.,TGCGCCAGCAGCTTGGGGACAGCGACCTACGAGCAGTACTTC,CASSLGTATYEQYF
TRBJ2-3,TRBV5-5,once,.,TGTGCCAGCAGCTTCGCAGGGAGCACAGATACGCAGTATTTT,CASSFAGSTDTQYF
TRBJ2-1,TRBV30,.,TRBD2,TGTGCCTGGAGTTACGGAGCGGGAGCCTACAATGAGCAGTTCTTC,CAWSYGAGAYNEQFF
TRBJ1-2,TRBV10-3,.,.,TGTGCCATCAGTGTCCGGGGGGATTATGGCTACACCTTC,CAISVRGDYGYTF
TRBJ1-3,TRBV30,.,.,TGTGCCTGGAGTGTACGTCGGGGGGAAGGAGGAAACACCATATATTTT,CAWSVRRGEGGNTIYF
TRBJ2-2,TRBV9,once,.,TGTGCCAGCAGCGTAGAGGAGCGGCCCACCGGGGAGCTGTTTTTT,CASSVEERPTGELFF
TRBJ1-2,TRBV28,.,.,TGTGCCAGCAGTTTACCCTTGGGGGCTTATAACTATGGCTACACCTTC,CASSLPLGAYNYGYTF
TRBJ2-7,TRBV3-1/TRBV3-2,.,TRBD2,TGTGCCAGCGGGGGACTAGCGGAATACGAGCAGTACTTC,CASGGLAEYEQYF
TRBJ1-4,TRBV7-9,.,TRBD1,TGTGCCAGCAGACACGGGACAGCAACTAATGAAAAACTGTTTTTT,CASRHGTATNEKLFF